The entry below describes one T cell receptor (beta chain). Its specificity is not known. This sample is drawn from a study of cytomegalovirus exposure and HLA in healthy donors. At the level of the study: The approximately 690 first-cohort repertoires and the roughly 120 validation repertoires shared the same platform, a later analysis reported.

Sequenced by immunoSEQ multiplex PCR; TCRdb stores in-frame clones only, minus some. The sample lists around 300,000 clones, 70% to 90% seen once, with roughly 0.99% in the top ten. Study results and limitations: In vitro experiments confirmed that three CMV-associated chains were specific for CMV antigens. TCR beta chains numbering some 160 were designated cytomegalovirus-associated.

The ends lost 5 bases at V and 4 bases at J; junction bases unmatched: 9. This CDR3 has 15 amino acids. Germline CDR1 MNHEY, CDR2 SMNVEV (reference sequence). This clonotype originated in a woman between 18 and 30 years old in good health and CMV-seronegative. The sample was PBMCs. The chain combines TRBV27 with TRBJ2-7, with TRBD2 matching over 9 bases. CDR3 residues: CASSPTGTSQYEQYF. In DNA form, the CDR3 reads TGTGCCAGCAGTCCAACCGGGACTAGCCAGTACGAGCAGTACTTC.